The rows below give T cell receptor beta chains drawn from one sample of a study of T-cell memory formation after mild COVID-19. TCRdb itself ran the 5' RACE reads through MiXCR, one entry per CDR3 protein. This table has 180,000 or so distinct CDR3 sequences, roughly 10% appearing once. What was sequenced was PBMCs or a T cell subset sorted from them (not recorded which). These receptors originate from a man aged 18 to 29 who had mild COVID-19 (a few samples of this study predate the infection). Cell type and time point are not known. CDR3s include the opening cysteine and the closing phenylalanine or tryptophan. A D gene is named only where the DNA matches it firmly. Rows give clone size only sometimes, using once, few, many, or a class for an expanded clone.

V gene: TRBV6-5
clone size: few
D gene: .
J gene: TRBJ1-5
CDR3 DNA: TGTGCCAGCAGTTCCCAACCCACAGGACGGTATCAGCCCCAGCATTTT
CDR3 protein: CASSSQPTGRYQPQHF

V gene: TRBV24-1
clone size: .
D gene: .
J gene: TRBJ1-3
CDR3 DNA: TGTGCCACCAGTGATAAAGGGGCAAGAAACACCATATATTTT
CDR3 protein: CATSDKGARNTIYF

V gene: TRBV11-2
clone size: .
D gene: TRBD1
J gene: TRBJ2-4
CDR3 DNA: TGTGCCAGCAGCTCTCCGGGACAGCCCGATCGGTACTTC
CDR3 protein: CASSSPGQPDRYF

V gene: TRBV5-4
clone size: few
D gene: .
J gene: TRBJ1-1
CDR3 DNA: TGTGCCAGCAGCCCGTCACAGACAGAACACACTGAAGCTTTCTTT
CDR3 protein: CASSPSQTEHTEAFF

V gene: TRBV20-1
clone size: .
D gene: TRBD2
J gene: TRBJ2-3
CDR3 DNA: TGCAGTGTTCCTAGCGGGGGGACTAGCACAGATACGCAGTATTTT
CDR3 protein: CSVPSGGTSTDTQYF

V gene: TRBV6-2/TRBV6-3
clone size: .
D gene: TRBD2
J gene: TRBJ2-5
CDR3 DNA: TGTGCCAGCAGTCTCCGGACTAGCGGGGCCGGTAGAGAGACCCAGTACTTC
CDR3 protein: CASSLRTSGAGRETQYF

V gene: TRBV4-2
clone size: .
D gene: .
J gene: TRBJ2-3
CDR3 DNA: TGTGCCAGCAGCCAGAGAGGACTATCTCCCGGAGATACGCAGTATTTT
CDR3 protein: CASSQRGLSPGDTQYF

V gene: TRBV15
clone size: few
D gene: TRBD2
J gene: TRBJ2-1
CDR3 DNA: TGTGCCACCAGCATCGGACTAGCGGTCCCCTACAATGAGCAGTTCTTC
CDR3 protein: CATSIGLAVPYNEQFF

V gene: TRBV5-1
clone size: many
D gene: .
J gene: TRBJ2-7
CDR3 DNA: TGCGCCAGCAGCCGCACTGGGACGGAGAGGTACGAGCAGTACTTC
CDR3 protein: CASSRTGTERYEQYF

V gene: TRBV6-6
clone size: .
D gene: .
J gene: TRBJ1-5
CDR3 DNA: TGTGCCAGCAGCACCCCAAATCGGCCCCAGCATTTT
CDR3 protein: CASSTPNRPQHF